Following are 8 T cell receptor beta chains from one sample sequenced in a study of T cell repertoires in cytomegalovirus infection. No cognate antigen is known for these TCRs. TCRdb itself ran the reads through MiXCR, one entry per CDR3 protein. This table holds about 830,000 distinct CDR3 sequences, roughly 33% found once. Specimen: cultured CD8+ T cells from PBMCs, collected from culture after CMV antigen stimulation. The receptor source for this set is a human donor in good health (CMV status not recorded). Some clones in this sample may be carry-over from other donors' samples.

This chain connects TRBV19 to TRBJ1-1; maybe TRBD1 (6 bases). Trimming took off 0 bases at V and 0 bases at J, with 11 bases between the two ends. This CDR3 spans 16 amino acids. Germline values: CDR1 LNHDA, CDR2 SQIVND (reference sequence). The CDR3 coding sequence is TGTGCCAGTAGTATAGAAGCCAGGGGAATGAACACTGAAGCTTTCTTT. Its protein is CASSIEARGMNTEAFF. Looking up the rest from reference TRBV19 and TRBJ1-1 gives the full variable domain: DGGITQSPKYLFRKEGQNVTLSCEQNLNHDAMYWYRQDPGQGLRLIYYSQIVNDFQKGDIAEGYSVSREKKESFPLTVTSAQKNPTAFYLCASSIEARGMNTEAFFGQGTRLTVV.

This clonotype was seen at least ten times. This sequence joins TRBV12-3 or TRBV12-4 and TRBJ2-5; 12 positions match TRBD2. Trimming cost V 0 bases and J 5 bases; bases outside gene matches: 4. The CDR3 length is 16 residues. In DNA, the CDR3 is TGTGCCAGCAGTTTAGCACCGCTAGCGGGGGGGGAGACCCAGTACTTC. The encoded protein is CASSLAPLAGGETQYF.

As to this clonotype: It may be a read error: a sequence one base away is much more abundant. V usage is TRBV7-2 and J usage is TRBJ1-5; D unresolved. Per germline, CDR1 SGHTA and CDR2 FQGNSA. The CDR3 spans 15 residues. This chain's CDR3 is CASSLIPFSNQPQRF. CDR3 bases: TGTGCCAGCAGCTTAATCCCTTTCAGCAATCAGCCCCAGCGTTTT. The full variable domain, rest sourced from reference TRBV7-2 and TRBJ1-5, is GAGVSQSPSNKVTEKGKDVELRCDPISGHTALYWYRQSLGQGLEFLIYFQGNSAPDKSGLPSDRFSAERTGGSVSTLTIQRTQQEDSAVYLCASSLIPFSNQPQRFGDGTRLSIL.

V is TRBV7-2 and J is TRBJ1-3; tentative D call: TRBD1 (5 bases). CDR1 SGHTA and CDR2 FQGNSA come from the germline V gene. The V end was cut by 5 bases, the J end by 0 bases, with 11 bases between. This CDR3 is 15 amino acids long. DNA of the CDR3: TGTGCCAGCAGCGCCGACAGTACCTCTGGAAACACCATATATTTT. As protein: CASSADSTSGNTIYF. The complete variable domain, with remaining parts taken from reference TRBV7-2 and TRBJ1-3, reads GAGVSQSPSNKVTEKGKDVELRCDPISGHTALYWYRQSLGQGLEFLIYFQGNSAPDKSGLPSDRFSAERTGGSVSTLTIQRTQQEDSAVYLCASSADSTSGNTIYFGEGSWLTVV.

CDR3 amino acids: CASRPGTSGGTTGELFF. The DNA of the CDR3 is TGTGCCAGCAGGCCCGGGACTAGCGGGGGCACCACCGGGGAGCTGTTTTTT. This chain uses TRBV6-1 with TRBJ2-2; 14 nucleotides agree with TRBD2. Trimming at V came to 6 bases and at J to 4 bases, leaving 7 bases not matched to a gene. Germline CDR1 and CDR2: MNHNS and SASEGT. CDR3 length: 17 amino acids.

The CDR3 sequence is CASSEYAGNTGELFF. CDR3 nucleotides: TGCGCCAGCAGTGAGTACGCAGGGAACACCGGGGAGCTGTTTTTT. The rearrangement links TRBV10-2 to TRBJ2-2; no clear D. V lost 1 base and J 1 base, leaving 7 bases between the germline ends. There are 15 residues in the CDR3. CDR1 is WSHSY, CDR2 SAAADI, per germline.

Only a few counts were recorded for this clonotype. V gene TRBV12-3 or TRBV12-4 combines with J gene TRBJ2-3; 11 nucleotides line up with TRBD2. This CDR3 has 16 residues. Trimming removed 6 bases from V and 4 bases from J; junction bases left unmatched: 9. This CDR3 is CASRAGIAGGPDTQYF. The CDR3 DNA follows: TGTGCCAGCAGGGCTGGGATAGCGGGGGGGCCAGATACGCAGTATTTT.

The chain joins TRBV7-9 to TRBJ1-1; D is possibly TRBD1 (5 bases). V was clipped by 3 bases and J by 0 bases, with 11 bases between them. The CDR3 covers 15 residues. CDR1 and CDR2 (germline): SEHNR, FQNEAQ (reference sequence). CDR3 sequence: CASSFPRDVNTEAFF. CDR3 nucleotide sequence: TGTGCCAGCAGCTTCCCCAGGGATGTGAACACTGAAGCTTTCTTT.